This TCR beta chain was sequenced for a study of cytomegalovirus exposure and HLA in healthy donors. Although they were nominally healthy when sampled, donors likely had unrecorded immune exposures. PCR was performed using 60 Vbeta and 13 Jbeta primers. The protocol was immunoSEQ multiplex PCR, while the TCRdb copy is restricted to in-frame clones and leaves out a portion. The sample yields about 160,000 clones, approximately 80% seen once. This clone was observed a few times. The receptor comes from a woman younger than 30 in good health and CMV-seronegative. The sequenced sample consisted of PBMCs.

CDR3 in amino acids: CASSAMGQATYGYTF. The CDR3 nucleotides read TGTGCCAGCAGTGCTATGGGACAGGCGACCTATGGCTACACCTTC. This sequence joins TRBV28 and TRBJ1-2; 8 bases are a match to TRBD1. This CDR3 is built from 15 residues. The ends lost 5 bases at V and 4 bases at J; junction bases unmatched: 9. From germline, CDR1 is MDHEN and CDR2 SYDVKM.